One and the same sample provided the 3 T cell receptor beta chains below, sequenced in a study of Ad26.COV2.S vaccination and SARS-CoV-2 variants. Described treatment: some 19 received Ad26.COV2.S at low or high dose, single or two shots; a few received placebo; per-sample allocation not given. Following the first vaccine or placebo injection, samples were taken on day 63. The assay was immunoSEQ multiplex PCR, and TCRdb's table has in-frame clones only and misses some. The sample has some 250,000 clones, roughly 90% seen once; the top ten hold roughly a tenth. The starting material was peripheral blood, obtained in a trial of Ad26.COV2.S vaccine versus placebo. These receptor sequences come from a person aged 18 to 59 who received the Ad26.COV2.S COVID-19 vaccine or a placebo.

The gene calls are TRBV7-3 and TRBJ2-2; the D gene is possibly TRBD1 (5 bases). Trimming cost V 5 bases and J 4 bases, with 11 bases left between them. CDR3 size: 14 residues. CDR1 is SGHTA and CDR2 is FQGTGA in the germline V gene. This chain's CDR3 is CASSETGSTGELFF. The CDR3 bases are TGTGCCAGCAGCGAAACAGGATCCACCGGGGAGCTGTTTTTT.

This chain uses TRBV7-9 with TRBJ1-2; the match to TRBD1 covers 7 bases. With 4 bases clipped from V and 2 bases from J, the junction kept 1 base outside the gene matches. The CDR3 covers 13 residues. Germline V gene data show CDR1 as SEHNR and CDR2 as FQNEAQ (reference sequence). DNA for the CDR3: TGTGCCAGCAGCTCGGGACAGAACTATGGCTACACCTTC. It is translated as CASSSGQNYGYTF.

The V gene is TRBV7-6, the J gene TRBJ1-4; D perhaps matches TRBD1 (6 bases). This CDR3 has 15 amino acids. V shed 5 bases and J shed 7 bases, with 17 bases lying between them. Germline lookup yields CDR1 SGHVS and CDR2 FNYEAQ. The CDR3 spells CASSPLQGFGEKLFF. The DNA of the CDR3 is TGTGCCAGCAGCCCACTACAGGGTTTTGGTGAAAAACTGTTTTTT.